The 26 T cell receptor beta chains below all came from one sample that was sequenced in a study of blood T cell repertoires in COVID-19. Data came from immunoSEQ multiplex PCR; TCRdb stores just in-frame clones and leaves some out. Found here are approximately 70,000 clones, around 80% of them singletons; the top ten hold about 17%. The source material was peripheral blood. Source of these receptors: a human donor in a cohort sampled during active COVID-19.

The chain is built from TRBV7-9 and TRBJ1-3; D gene unclear. V lost 5 bases to trimming and J lost 0 bases, with 14 bases between them. The germline gives CDR1 SEHNR, CDR2 FQNEAQ (reference sequence). The CDR3 spans 16 residues. The chain's CDR3 is CASSRPGSISGNTIYF. CDR3 bases: TGTGCCAGCAGCCGTCCCGGGTCCATCTCTGGAAACACCATATATTTT.

This CDR3 reads CASSYQRGYTDTQYF. The CDR3 bases are TGTGCCAGCAGTTACCAGCGGGGATACACAGATACGCAGTATTTT. This chain joins TRBV6-5 and TRBJ2-3; TRBD2 agrees at 7 bases. V gave up 2 bases and J gave up 2 bases; unmatched junction bases: 4. The CDR3 consists of 15 residues. Germline CDR1 is MNHEY and CDR2 is SVGAGI.

The J gene is TRBJ1-3, the V gene TRBV5-6, with D possibly TRBD1 on 5 matching bases. V lost 1 base to trimming and J lost 5 bases, with 16 bases between them. The CDR3 contains 16 residues. Germline CDR1 and CDR2: SGHDT and YYEEEE. The chain's CDR3 is CASSLLAGSVRNTIYF. DNA of the CDR3: TGTGCCAGCAGCTTGTTGGCAGGGTCGGTCAGAAACACCATATATTTT.

This clone came up a few times. The chain joins TRBV12-3 or TRBV12-4 to TRBJ1-2; D is uncertain. The CDR3 covers 13 residues. Trimming stripped 3 bases from V and 6 bases from J, with 11 bases between. The CDR3 reads CASSFGPLNGYTF. CDR3 bases: TGTGCCAGCAGTTTCGGTCCGCTAAATGGCTACACCTTC.

This chain connects TRBV4-3 to TRBJ1-4; TRBD1 matches 8 bases. CDR3 length: 19 amino acids. Unmatched junction bases numbered 13, after V lost 0 bases and J lost 4 bases. Germline V lookup: CDR1 LGHNA, CDR2 YSLEER. DNA of the CDR3: TGCGCCAGCAGCCAAGAATGGAACAGGGGGAGAGATGGTAATGAAAAACTGTTTTTT. Its translation is CASSQEWNRGRDGNEKLFF.

This chain uses TRBV18 with TRBJ2-3; D unresolved. The CDR3 runs 15 residues. Trimming stripped 0 bases from V and 0 bases from J, with 7 bases between. From germline, CDR1 is KGHSH and CDR2 LQKENI. CDR3 nucleotides: TGTGCCAGCTCACCACCGTCCGGTAGCACAGATACGCAGTATTTT. Its protein product is CASSPPSGSTDTQYF.

A few counts support this clone. This rearrangement joins TRBV2 to TRBJ2-6, with D possibly TRBD1 on 6 matching bases. Germline V gene sequence: CDR1 SNHLY, CDR2 FYNNEI. V was trimmed by 4 bases and J by 3 bases, leaving 16 bases between them. The CDR3 is 17 residues long. The CDR3 bases are TGTGCCAGCAGTGTGGCAGGGGTCGGCCATGGGGCCAACGTCCTGACTTTC. Protein sequence: CASSVAGVGHGANVLTF.

The rearrangement uses TRBV20-1 and TRBJ1-2, with a possible D match to TRBD1 (6 bases). The germline V gene encodes CDR1 DFQATT and CDR2 SNEGSKA (reference sequence). This CDR3 is 13 amino acids long. The germline V and J ends were trimmed by 3 bases and 4 bases, with 12 bases remaining between them. The CDR3 loop is CSASYQGSYGYTF. The CDR3 DNA reads as TGCAGTGCTAGTTATCAGGGGTCCTATGGCTACACCTTC.

V is TRBV6-1 and J is TRBJ2-5, with 12 bases identical to TRBD2. Germline CDR1 is MNHNS and CDR2 is SASEGT. CDR3 length: 15 residues. V was clipped by 2 bases and J by 2 bases; unmatched bases: 0. For the CDR3, the DNA is TGTGCCAGCAGTGAACTAGCGGGGGGGCAAGAGACCCAGTACTTC. Translation: CASSELAGGQETQYF.

The gene calls are TRBV6-5 and TRBJ2-3; TRBD2 agrees at 8 bases. V lost 2 bases and J lost 1; bases outside the gene matches: 2. This CDR3 has 15 amino acids. Per the germline V gene, CDR1 is MNHEY and CDR2 is SVGAGI. The CDR3 spells CASSYRGGRTDTQYF. CDR3 sequence (DNA): TGTGCCAGCAGTTACCGGGGGGGGCGCACAGATACGCAGTATTTT.

J is TRBJ1-4 and V is TRBV25-1, with TRBD1 identical over 7 bases. The CDR3 has 13 amino acids. Germline V gives CDR1 MGHDK, CDR2 SYGVNS. V lost 8 bases to trimming and J lost 2 bases; unmatched junction nucleotides: 2. This CDR3 reads CASRDSTNEKLFF. CDR3 in DNA: TGTGCCAGCCGGGACAGTACTAATGAAAAACTGTTTTTT.

The rearrangement joins TRBV7-2 to TRBJ2-1; maybe TRBD1 (6 bases). Looked up from germline, CDR1 is SGHTA and CDR2 is FQGNSA. V lost 2 bases, J lost 6 bases, and 8 bases lay in between. CDR3 length: 13 amino acids. In DNA form, the CDR3 reads TGTGCCAGCAGCTTAACAGGGTCCAATGAGCAGTTCTTC. Amino acid sequence: CASSLTGSNEQFF.

In DNA form, the CDR3 reads TGTGCCTGGGGGATGGGGCAGGCGTTTGGAAACACCATATATTTT. Amino acid sequence: CAWGMGQAFGNTIYF. The chain links TRBV30 to TRBJ1-3; tentatively, D is TRBD1 (5 bases). Trimming removed 5 bases at V and 3 bases at J, with 17 bases between. The CDR3 runs 15 residues. Germline values: CDR1 GTSNPN, CDR2 SVGIG (reference sequence).

This clone was observed a few times. The rearrangement uses TRBV5-4 and TRBJ2-7, with D unresolved. The CDR3 sequence is 14 residues long. Germline V gene lookup returns CDR1 SGHNT and CDR2 YYREEE (reference sequence). V lost 1 base and J 4 bases, leaving 12 bases between the germline ends. CDR3: CASSLNARRYEQYF. Here the CDR3 DNA reads TGTGCCAGCAGCTTGAATGCTCGGCGGTACGAGCAGTACTTC.

The chain couples TRBV24-1 to TRBJ2-1; the D gene is possibly TRBD2 (6 bases). V was clipped by 4 bases and J by 8 bases, with 11 bases between them. Germline V lookup: CDR1 KGHDR, CDR2 SFDVKD. This CDR3 comprises 13 residues. The CDR3 here is CATSDLRRDEQFF. The CDR3 DNA sequence: TGTGCCACCAGTGACCTCCGGAGGGATGAGCAGTTCTTC.

This clone was seen only once. The chain combines TRBV27 with TRBJ2-7; D remains ambiguous. V gave up 5 bases and J gave up 1 base, with 21 bases separating them. This CDR3 region has 17 residues. In germline, CDR1 is MNHEY, CDR2 SMNVEV (reference sequence). The CDR3, as DNA: TGTGCCAGCAGTCTAATTTACGGAAACGCGGATTCCTACGAGCAGTACTTC. Amino acids: CASSLIYGNADSYEQYF.

The chain is built from TRBV29-1 and TRBJ1-2, with TRBD1 matching 10 bases. This CDR3 contains 13 residues. Germline CDR1 and CDR2: SQVTM and ANQGSEA. V shed 6 bases, J shed 5 bases, and the junction held 6 bases outside the gene matches. Here the CDR3 DNA reads TGCAGCGTACGCCGGACAGGGGGGTATGGCTACACCTTC. This gives the protein CSVRRTGGYGYTF.

The CDR3 region is CASSIDRSGKLFF. CDR3 nucleotides: TGTGCCAGTAGTATCGACAGGTCGGGAAAACTGTTTTTT. The gene calls are TRBV19 and TRBJ1-4, with D possibly TRBD1 on 6 matching bases. Trimming left V 3 bases short and J 10 bases short, with 12 bases between. There are 13 residues in the CDR3. Looked up from germline, CDR1 is LNHDA and CDR2 is SQIVND (reference sequence).

J is TRBJ1-5 and V is TRBV4-1, with 7 bases that match TRBD1. Germline V gene sequence: CDR1 MGHRA, CDR2 YSYEKL. Trimming took 4 bases from V and 6 from J; bases not matched to a gene: 9. The CDR3 is 15 residues long. The DNA of the CDR3 is TGCGCCAGCAGCCGAACCCAGGGGGTGGGTCAGCCCCAGCATTTT. It codes for CASSRTQGVGQPQHF.

This chain links TRBV3-1 (or the pseudogene TRBV3-2) with TRBJ1-2; D perhaps matches TRBD1 (5 bases). Germline V CDR1 and CDR2: LGHDT, YNNKEL (reference sequence). CDR3 length: 15 amino acids. V dropped 4 bases and J dropped 4 bases, with 16 bases sitting between them. CDR3 coding DNA: TGTGCCAGCAGCCCCCGTCGGGGGACGGGCTATGGCTACACCTTC. Its protein is CASSPRRGTGYGYTF.

The chain joins TRBV3-1 (or the pseudogene TRBV3-2) to TRBJ2-7; 8 positions agree with TRBD2. The CDR3 is made up of 15 amino acids. J gave up 5 bases and V 7 bases, and 13 bases lay outside the gene matches. The germline V gene has CDR1 LGHDT and CDR2 YNNKEL (reference sequence). The CDR3 bases are TGTGCCAGCACCCATGCGAAGCGGGGGTTTCACGAGCAGTACTTC. Its translation is CASTHAKRGFHEQYF.

The V gene is TRBV6-5, the J gene TRBJ1-3; D is ambiguous. The CDR3 has 15 residues. Trimming removed 10 bases at V and 1 base at J, with 17 bases between. Germline CDR1 and CDR2: MNHEY and SVGAGI. CDR3 DNA: TGTGCCACCCTGAGTCTCCTGACATCTGGAAACACCATATATTTT. It codes for CATLSLLTSGNTIYF.

The CDR3 loop reads CAWSRQGQELFF. CDR3 DNA sequence: TGTGCCTGGAGTAGACAGGGCCAAGAACTGTTTTTT. V usage is TRBV30 and J usage is TRBJ1-4; the match to TRBD1 covers 7 bases. The length of the CDR3 is 12 residues. V gave up 2 bases and J gave up 12 bases; unmatched junction bases: 6. CDR1 is GTSNPN and CDR2 is SVGIG in the germline V gene (reference sequence).

V usage is TRBV10-3 and J usage is TRBJ1-4; D uncertain. Germline V gene lookup returns CDR1 ENHRY and CDR2 SYGVKD. V lost 6 bases to trimming and J lost 7 bases, with 12 bases between them. The CDR3 loop spans 13 amino acids. As DNA, the CDR3 is TGTGCCATCAGGCGGAGGGAGGGTGAAAAACTGTTTTTT. This gives the protein CAIRRREGEKLFF.

The V gene is TRBV9, the J gene TRBJ1-6; the match to TRBD1 covers 10 bases. Germline CDR1 and CDR2: SGDLS and YYNGEE. V gave up 4 bases and J gave up 9 bases; unmatched junction bases: 7. The CDR3 length is 15 residues. The CDR3: CASSPRDRGFSPLHF. For the CDR3, the DNA is TGTGCCAGCAGCCCCCGGGACAGGGGATTTTCACCCCTCCACTTT.

V and J are TRBV7-2 and TRBJ2-1, with D possibly matching TRBD1 (6 bases). The CDR3 consists of 11 residues. The V gene's germline CDR1 is SGHTA and CDR2 FQGNSA. V lost 8 bases, J lost 9 bases, and 11 bases lay in between. In DNA, the CDR3 is TGTGCCAGCTCCATAGGGGGTGAGCAGTTCTTC. Translating gives CASSIGGEQFF.